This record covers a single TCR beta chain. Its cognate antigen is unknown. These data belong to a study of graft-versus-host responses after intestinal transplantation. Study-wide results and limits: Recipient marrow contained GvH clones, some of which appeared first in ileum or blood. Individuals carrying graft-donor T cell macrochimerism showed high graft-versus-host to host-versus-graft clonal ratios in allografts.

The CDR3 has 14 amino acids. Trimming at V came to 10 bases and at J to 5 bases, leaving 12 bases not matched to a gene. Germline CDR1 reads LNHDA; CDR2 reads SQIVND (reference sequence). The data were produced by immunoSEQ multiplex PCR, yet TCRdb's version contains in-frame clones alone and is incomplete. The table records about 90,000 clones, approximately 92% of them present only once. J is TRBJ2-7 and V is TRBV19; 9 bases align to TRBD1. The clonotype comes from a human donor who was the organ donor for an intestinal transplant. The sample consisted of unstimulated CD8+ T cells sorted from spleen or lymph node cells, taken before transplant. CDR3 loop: CATKPWTGANEQYF. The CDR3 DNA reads TGTGCCACCAAACCCTGGACAGGGGCGAACGAGCAGTACTTC.